These 26 T cell receptor beta chains share one sample of origin, sequenced in a study of T cell clones after liver transplantation. Here immunoSEQ multiplex PCR was the method, and the copy in TCRdb shows in-frame clones only, minus some. The data show tens of thousands of clones, with 70% seen just once and over 2.5% held by the top ten. The specimen comprised CD4+ T cells from blood, sampled at the roughly 16-month timepoint. The receptors were sampled from a human patient who received a liver transplant. Some T cells here may be from the graft donor.

The chain employs TRBV27 and TRBJ2-7; a possible D gene is TRBD2 (6 bases). Germline assignment: CDR1 MNHEY and CDR2 SMNVEV (reference sequence). This CDR3 comprises 14 residues. With 6 bases removed from V and 3 bases from J, the gap between germline ends came to 15 bases. Here the CDR3 reads CASSPGTGLYEQYV. DNA of the CDR3: TGTGCCAGCAGCCCCGGGACGGGACTCTACGAGCAGTACGTC.

This rearrangement joins TRBV6-5 to TRBJ2-7, with 8 bases lining up with TRBD2. Germline loops: CDR1 MNHEY, CDR2 SVGAGI. J was trimmed by 4 bases and V by 5 bases; bases with no gene match: 10. This CDR3 has 15 amino acids. CDR3 sequence (DNA): TGTGCCAGCAGTGCCGGGGGGGGCCGGGGGTACGAGCAGTACTTC. This sequence encodes CASSAGGGRGYEQYF.

The chain carries TRBV18 and TRBJ1-6, with a weak D call TRBD1 (5 bases). CDR3 length equals 15 residues. V gave up 6 bases and J gave up 8 bases, with 17 bases separating them. Germline V gene data show CDR1 as KGHSH and CDR2 as LQKENI. CDR3 DNA: TGTGCCAGCTCGCCGGGACCAAACGCGGATTCACCCCTCCACTTT. Translating it yields CASSPGPNADSPLHF.

The V and J genes are TRBV7-2 and TRBJ2-3; no definite D call. V lost 3 bases and J 0 bases, leaving 7 bases between the germline ends. The CDR3 loop spans 14 amino acids. Per germline, CDR1 SGHTA and CDR2 FQGNSA. CDR3 sequence reads: CASSLPGSTDTQYF. The CDR3 bases are TGTGCCAGCAGCTTGCCCGGAAGCACAGATACGCAGTATTTT.

The rearrangement joins TRBV25-1 to TRBJ2-7; 9 nucleotides agree with TRBD1. After removal of 4 bases from V and 4 bases from J, the junction contained 5 bases not matched to a gene. Germline V gene data show CDR1 as MGHDK and CDR2 as SYGVNS. This CDR3 spans 14 amino acids. Here the CDR3 reads CASSVGTGLYEQYF. CDR3 in DNA: TGTGCCAGCAGTGTCGGGACAGGGCTTTACGAGCAGTACTTC.

This chain uses TRBV7-2 with TRBJ2-3, with D possibly being TRBD1 (5 bases). This CDR3 spans 16 amino acids. The V and J ends lost 4 bases and 4 bases respectively, with 18 bases between them. CDR1 and CDR2 from the germline V gene are SGHTA and FQGNSA. This CDR3 reads CASSSWIGALPDTQYF. In DNA form, the CDR3 reads TGTGCCAGCAGCTCATGGATTGGGGCCTTGCCAGATACGCAGTATTTT. Filled out from reference TRBV7-2 and TRBJ2-3, the complete variable domain reads GAGVSQSPSNKVTEKGKDVELRCDPISGHTALYWYRQSLGQGLEFLIYFQGNSAPDKSGLPSDRFSAERTGGSVSTLTIQRTQQEDSAVYLCASSSWIGALPDTQYFGPGTRLTVL.

The V gene is TRBV28, the J gene TRBJ2-1; 10 bases are shared with TRBD2. In germline, CDR1 is MDHEN, CDR2 SYDVKM. CDR3 length: 15 amino acids. V lost 1 base, J lost 6 bases, and 3 bases stayed unmatched. CDR3 region: CASSLLSSGSNEQFF. The DNA of the CDR3 is TGTGCCAGCAGTTTATTGTCTAGCGGGAGCAATGAGCAGTTCTTC.

This clone has a single count. J is TRBJ1-4 and V is TRBV5-1, with D possibly matching TRBD1 (6 bases). The V gene lost 4 bases and the J gene lost 7 bases, with 17 bases spanning the gap. The germline gives CDR1 SGHRS, CDR2 YFSETQ. The CDR3 length is 15 residues. The chain's CDR3 is CASSQVGGPSEKLFF. The CDR3 region has the DNA TGCGCCAGCAGCCAAGTTGGGGGGCCGAGTGAAAAACTGTTTTTT.

The chain combines TRBV6-1 with TRBJ1-1, with 7 bases identical to TRBD1. The CDR3 has 14 residues. CDR1 is MNHNS, CDR2 SASEGT, per germline. Germline trimming cut 5 bases from V and 1 base from J; bases unmatched to any gene: 4. In nucleotides, the CDR3 is TGTGCCAGCAGTCTTCGGACAGGGAACACTGAAGCTTTCTTT. Its translation is CASSLRTGNTEAFF.

This clone was picked up a small number of times. This chain links TRBV2 with TRBJ1-2, with unresolved D. Looked up from germline, CDR1 is SNHLY and CDR2 is FYNNEI. The ends were cut back, 6 bases at V and 0 bases at J, with 11 bases in the middle. CDR3 length: 14 residues. This CDR3 is CASRKNVANYGYTF. The CDR3 DNA reads TGTGCCAGCAGGAAAAATGTCGCTAACTATGGCTACACCTTC.

In this sample, this clone turned up a few times. This chain connects TRBV14 to TRBJ1-1; no firm D call. Germline values: CDR1 SGHDN, CDR2 FVKESK. This CDR3 has 13 amino acids. With 4 bases removed from V and 1 base from J, the gap between germline ends came to 7 bases. CDR3 in amino acids: CASSLTSNTEAFF. DNA for the CDR3: TGTGCCAGCAGCCTTACCTCGAACACTGAAGCTTTCTTT.

V and J are TRBV28 and TRBJ1-2; TRBD1 is a possible D gene (5 bases). CDR1 MDHEN and CDR2 SYDVKM come from the germline V gene. The V gene lost 6 bases and the J gene lost 4 bases, with 18 bases spanning the gap. The CDR3 extends over 15 amino acids. CDR3 nucleotides: TGTGCCAGCAGCCCCGGGGGGAGGGATAGCTATGGCTACACCTTC. This sequence encodes CASSPGGRDSYGYTF.

This clone was seen only a few times. This chain joins TRBV14 and TRBJ2-2; D not certain. Trimming cost V 0 bases and J 7 bases, with 12 bases left between them. This CDR3 region has 15 residues. Germline V gene lookup returns CDR1 SGHDN and CDR2 FVKESK. CDR3 sequence reads: CASSQDLGGVGELFF. In DNA, the CDR3 is TGTGCCAGCAGCCAAGATTTGGGCGGCGTCGGGGAGCTGTTTTTT.

The chain is built from TRBV11-2 and TRBJ2-7; 13 nucleotides agree with TRBD2. Germline values: CDR1 SGHAT, CDR2 FQNNGV. V shed 1 base, J shed 4 bases, and the junction held 1 base outside the gene matches. CDR3 length equals 15 residues. CDR3 nucleotide sequence: TGTGCCAGCAGCTTAGGACTAGCGGGAGGATACGAGCAGTACGTC. This sequence encodes CASSLGLAGGYEQYV.

The J gene is TRBJ2-7, the V gene TRBV18; D possibly corresponds to TRBD1 (6 bases). V was clipped by 4 bases and J by 1 base, with 14 bases between them. The CDR3 is 15 amino acids. Germline V gives CDR1 KGHSH, CDR2 LQKENI. The CDR3: CASSLVRDISYEQYF. DNA for the CDR3: TGTGCCAGCTCACTAGTCCGGGACATATCCTACGAGCAGTACTTC.

The rearrangement joins TRBV13 to TRBJ2-7, with 13 bases identical to TRBD2. The germline gives CDR1 PRHDT, CDR2 FYEKMQ (reference sequence). The V gene end was trimmed by 5 bases and the J gene end by 4 bases; junction bases not matched to a gene: 5. The CDR3 has 15 residues. The CDR3 sequence: CASSARTSGGYEQYF. The CDR3 DNA reads as TGTGCCAGCAGCGCTCGGACTAGCGGGGGATACGAGCAGTACTTC.

The V call is TRBV30, the J call TRBJ2-2; the D gene could be TRBD1 or TRBD2 (5 bases each). Trimming pared 2 bases from V and 6 bases from J, leaving 19 bases between. Per germline, CDR1 GTSNPN and CDR2 SVGIG (reference sequence). This CDR3 has 16 amino acids. The CDR3 coding sequence is TGTGCCTGGAGTCAAACGGGGCAGGGAAGGGCCGGGGAGCTGTTTTTT. It encodes CAWSQTGQGRAGELFF.

This chain uses TRBV25-1 with TRBJ1-1; 7 bases are a match to TRBD1. Looked up from germline, CDR1 is MGHDK and CDR2 is SYGVNS. Trimming removed 0 bases from V and 0 bases from J; junction bases left unmatched: 1. The CDR3 contains 15 residues. The CDR3 DNA follows: TGTGCCAGCAGTGAATATGACAGGGTGAACACTGAAGCTTTCTTT. Its protein product is CASSEYDRVNTEAFF.

This clone was seen more than once but under ten times. The chain has TRBV29-1 and TRBJ2-1; TRBD2 matches at 7 bases. The CDR3 loop spans 12 amino acids. Trimming removed 2 bases from V and 6 bases from J; junction bases left unmatched: 1. Per the germline V gene, CDR1 is SQVTM and CDR2 is ANQGSEA. CDR3 amino acids: CSVERLANEQFF. CDR3 in DNA: TGCAGCGTTGAAAGACTAGCCAATGAGCAGTTCTTC.

This clone has ten or more counts. The chain couples TRBV21-1 to TRBJ2-7; the table's D call, TRBD1, has no DNA check behind it. TRBV21-1 is tagged as a pseudogene. CDR3 length: 13 residues. The CDR3 coding sequence is TGTGCCAGCAGCAACGGGACAGGGGGCGAGCAGTACGTC. The encoded protein is CASSNGTGGEQYV.

The V gene is TRBV5-1, the J gene TRBJ2-7, with D possibly called TRBD1 or TRBD2 (5 bases each). Between the trimmed V and J ends, which lost 1 base and 4 bases, there was a span of 15 bases. Germline lookup yields CDR1 SGHRS and CDR2 YFSETQ. The CDR3 extends over 15 amino acids. The CDR3 region has the DNA TGCGCCAGCAGCTTGACTGGTGACAGACTATACGAGCAGTACTTC. Translated, it gives CASSLTGDRLYEQYF.

J is TRBJ1-5 and V is TRBV20-1, with no clear D. V was pared by 6 bases and J by 11 bases, with 14 bases between. CDR1 and CDR2 (germline): DFQATT, SNEGSKA (reference sequence). The CDR3 sequence is 11 residues long. For the CDR3, the DNA is TGCAGTGCCCAAATCCGGGGAGCCCAGCATTTT. This translates into CSAQIRGAQHF.

V is TRBV5-4 and J is TRBJ2-1, with 7 bases lining up with TRBD2. V trimming: 4 bases; J trimming: 1 base; junction bases outside the gene matches: 11. The CDR3 runs to 17 residues. CDR1 is SGHNT, CDR2 YYREEE, per germline (reference sequence). The DNA for the CDR3 is TGTGCCAGCAGCCCAGATGTGGGCGGGAGTTCCTACAATGAGCAGTTCTTC. Translation gives CASSPDVGGSSYNEQFF.

The chain employs TRBV2 and TRBJ1-2, with TRBD1 matching 9 bases. Trimming cost V 8 bases and J 2 bases; bases outside gene matches: 6. CDR3 size: 14 residues. Germline CDR1 SNHLY, CDR2 FYNNEI. The CDR3 DNA follows: TGTGCCAGCCAGGGGACAGGGACAAACTATGGCTACACCTTC. This gives the protein CASQGTGTNYGYTF. Together with reference TRBV2 and TRBJ1-2, the CDR3 gives the full variable domain: EPEVTQTPSHQVTQMGQEVILRCVPISNHLYFYWYRQILGQKVEFLVSFYNNEISEKSEIFDDQFSVERPDGSNFTLKIRSTKLEDSAMYFCASQGTGTNYGYTFGSGTRLTVV.

The chain recombines TRBV15 with TRBJ1-1, with 8 bases fitting TRBD1. The CDR3 is 15 residues long. After removal of 5 bases from V and 2 bases from J, the junction contained 7 bases not matched to a gene. Germline loops: CDR1 LNHNV, CDR2 YYDKDF (reference sequence). CDR3 region: CATSSGGASNTEAFF. Written as DNA, the CDR3 is TGTGCCACCAGCTCAGGGGGCGCGTCCAACACTGAAGCTTTCTTT. Filled out from reference TRBV15 and TRBJ1-1, the complete variable domain reads DAMVIQNPRYQVTQFGKPVTLSCSQTLNHNVMYWYQQKSSQAPKLLFHYYDKDFNNEADTPDNFQSRRPNTSFCFLDIRSPGLGDTAMYLCATSSGGASNTEAFFGQGTRLTVV.

V usage is TRBV7-9 and J usage is TRBJ1-3; possible D gene TRBD1, 6 bases. Germline loops: CDR1 SEHNR, CDR2 FQNEAQ (reference sequence). The length of the CDR3 is 14 residues. Trimming pared 6 bases from V and 1 base from J, leaving 10 bases between. CDR3 protein: CASRTGPSGNTIYF. CDR3 nucleotides: TGTGCCAGCAGGACAGGACCTTCTGGAAACACCATATATTTT.